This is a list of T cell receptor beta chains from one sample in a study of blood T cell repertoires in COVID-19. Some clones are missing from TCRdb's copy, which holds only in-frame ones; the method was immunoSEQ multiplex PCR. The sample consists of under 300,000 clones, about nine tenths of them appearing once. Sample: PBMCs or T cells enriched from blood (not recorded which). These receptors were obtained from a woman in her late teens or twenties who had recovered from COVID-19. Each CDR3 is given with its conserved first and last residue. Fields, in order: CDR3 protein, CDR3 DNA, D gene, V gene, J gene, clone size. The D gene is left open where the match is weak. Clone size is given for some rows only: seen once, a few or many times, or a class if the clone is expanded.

CDR3: CASSEDRDTGELFF
DNA: TGTGCCAGCAGCGAGGACAGAGACACCGGGGAGCTGTTTTTT
D: .
V: TRBV7-8
J: TRBJ2-2
size: .

CDR3: CASSLDGQFSRNEQFF
DNA: TGTGCCAGCAGCTTGGATGGGCAGTTTTCCCGCAATGAGCAGTTCTTC
D: .
V: TRBV5-5
J: TRBJ2-1
size: .

CDR3: CASSFGGLNQETQYF
DNA: TGTGCCAGCAGCTTCGGAGGCCTCAACCAAGAGACCCAGTACTTC
D: .
V: TRBV7-8
J: TRBJ2-5
size: few

CDR3: CSVVQRTGNEQFF
DNA: TGCAGCGTTGTCCAACGCACAGGGAATGAGCAGTTCTTC
D: .
V: TRBV29-1
J: TRBJ2-1
size: .

CDR3: CASSLGRTGYDGELFF
DNA: TGTGCCAGCAGCTTAGGCCGAACAGGGTATGACGGGGAGCTGTTTTTT
D: .
V: TRBV11-3
J: TRBJ2-2
size: .

CDR3: CASSITGSGNTIYF
DNA: TGTGCCAGTAGTATTACGGGCTCTGGAAACACCATATATTTT
D: .
V: TRBV19
J: TRBJ1-3
size: once

CDR3: CASSFIPRLPGGRMTQYF
DNA: TGTGCCAGCAGCTTTATCCCCCGTCTCCCAGGGGGGCGAATGACCCAGTACTTC
D: .
V: TRBV7-8
J: TRBJ2-5
size: .

CDR3: CASSLKGTDEKLFF
DNA: TGCGCCAGCAGCTTGAAGGGGACAGATGAAAAACTGTTTTTT
D: TRBD1
V: TRBV5-1
J: TRBJ1-4
size: .

CDR3: CASGLNGGYTF
DNA: TGTGCTAGTGGTTTGAACGGTGGCTACACCTTC
D: .
V: TRBV12-5
J: TRBJ1-2
size: .

CDR3: CASSPEGTSGSSYNEQFF
DNA: TGCGCCAGCAGCCCCGAGGGGACTAGCGGGAGCTCCTACAATGAGCAGTTCTTC
D: TRBD2
V: TRBV4-1
J: TRBJ2-1
size: .

CDR3: CASSSSGVGTDTQYF
DNA: TGCGCCAGCAGCTCTAGCGGGGTTGGCACAGATACGCAGTATTTT
D: TRBD2
V: TRBV5-1
J: TRBJ2-3
size: .

CDR3: CASSTAGGPEEQYF
DNA: TGTGCCAGCAGTACGGCGGGAGGGCCTGAAGAGCAGTACTTC
D: TRBD2
V: TRBV7-9
J: TRBJ2-7
size: .

CDR3: CATFQREKSDTQYF
DNA: TGTGCCACCTTTCAGCGGGAGAAGTCAGATACGCAGTATTTT
D: TRBD2
V: TRBV10-3
J: TRBJ2-3
size: .

CDR3: CASSPPSVPTTGNTIYF
DNA: TGTGCCAGCTCACCACCCTCAGTGCCGACAACTGGAAACACCATATATTTT
D: .
V: TRBV18
J: TRBJ1-3
size: .

CDR3: CASSQDYRGNYGYTF
DNA: TGTGCCAGCAGCCAAGATTACAGGGGTAACTATGGCTACACCTTC
D: TRBD1
V: TRBV3-1/TRBV3-2
J: TRBJ1-2
size: .

CDR3: CASSLGRRLNQPQHF
DNA: TGTGCCAGCAGCTTGGGGAGACGGTTGAATCAGCCCCAGCATTTT
D: .
V: TRBV5-6
J: TRBJ1-5
size: .

CDR3: CASSLGTGVRNSPLHF
DNA: TGTGCCAGCAGCTTGGGGACAGGGGTTCGAAATTCACCCCTCCACTTT
D: TRBD1
V: TRBV5-6
J: TRBJ1-6
size: .

CDR3: CATLLPGQESYEQYF
DNA: TGTGCCACCCTGTTACCGGGACAGGAGTCCTACGAGCAGTACTTC
D: TRBD1
V: TRBV28
J: TRBJ2-7
size: .

CDR3: CASRLQGALGYTF
DNA: TGTGCCAGCAGATTACAGGGGGCGCTTGGCTACACCTTC
D: TRBD1
V: TRBV27
J: TRBJ1-2
size: .

CDR3: CASSLAGLAPNEQFF
DNA: TGTGCCAGCAGCTTAGCGGGACTAGCGCCCAATGAGCAGTTCTTC
D: TRBD2
V: TRBV11-3
J: TRBJ2-1
size: .

CDR3: CASSQDGGVGASF
DNA: TGTGCCAGCAGCCAAGATGGAGGGGTAGGTGCCTCGTTT
D: .
V: TRBV3-1/TRBV3-2
J: TRBJ1-1
size: once

CDR3: CASSLVGSSGDGYTF
DNA: TGTGCCAGCAGTTTAGTAGGCTCATCGGGTGATGGCTACACCTTC
D: .
V: TRBV28
J: TRBJ1-2
size: once

CDR3: CASSGGVGSANEAFF
DNA: TGTGCCAGCAGCGGAGGGGTTGGTTCGGCTAATGAAGCTTTCTTT
D: .
V: TRBV11-3
J: TRBJ1-1
size: .

CDR3: CASSNRLANEQFF
DNA: TGTGCCAGTTCTAACAGACTAGCAAATGAGCAGTTCTTC
D: TRBD2
V: TRBV19
J: TRBJ2-1
size: .

CDR3: CASSWTTGRRAGELFF
DNA: TGCGCCAGCAGCTGGACGACAGGCCGTAGGGCCGGGGAGCTGTTTTTT
D: .
V: TRBV5-1
J: TRBJ2-2
size: .

CDR3: CASSPRTGLRERDTQYF
DNA: TGTGCCAGCAGCCCCCGGACGGGACTCCGGGAACGGGATACGCAGTATTTT
D: .
V: TRBV7-8
J: TRBJ2-3
size: .

CDR3: CAISGSGVLSEAFF
DNA: TGTGCCATCAGTGGCTCAGGGGTTCTCTCTGAAGCTTTCTTT
D: .
V: TRBV10-3
J: TRBJ1-1
size: .

CDR3: CASSDGQGPFLGSPLHF
DNA: TGTGCCAGCAGTGACGGACAGGGGCCTTTTTTAGGTTCACCCCTCCACTTT
D: TRBD1
V: TRBV25-1
J: TRBJ1-6
size: .

CDR3: CATSDPGTGSPGANVLTF
DNA: TGTGCCACCAGTGACCCCGGGACAGGGAGCCCTGGGGCCAACGTCCTGACTTTC
D: TRBD1
V: TRBV24-1
J: TRBJ2-6
size: .

CDR3: CASSQRGAGGRSYEQYF
DNA: TGTGCCAGCAGCCAAAGGGGGGCGGGAGGGCGTTCCTACGAGCAGTACTTC
D: TRBD2
V: TRBV5-6
J: TRBJ2-7
size: .

CDR3: CASGPLINYGYTF
DNA: TGTGCCAGCGGGCCTCTGATTAACTATGGCTACACCTTC
D: .
V: TRBV12-3/TRBV12-4
J: TRBJ1-2
size: .

CDR3: CASSQVTGENEQFF
DNA: TGCGCCAGCAGCCAAGTGACGGGAGAAAATGAGCAGTTCTTC
D: .
V: TRBV4-3
J: TRBJ2-1
size: .

CDR3: CASSPFRGGDQPQHF
DNA: TGTGCCAGCTCACCTTTCAGGGGAGGGGATCAGCCCCAGCATTTT
D: .
V: TRBV18
J: TRBJ1-5
size: .

CDR3: CASSFRVYGYTF
DNA: TGTGCCAGCAGTTTTCGGGTTTATGGCTACACCTTC
D: .
V: TRBV12-3/TRBV12-4
J: TRBJ1-2
size: .

CDR3: CASGLPGQPYGYTF
DNA: TGTGCTAGTGGTTTGCCGGGACAGCCATATGGCTACACCTTC
D: TRBD1
V: TRBV12-5
J: TRBJ1-2
size: .

CDR3: CASTPWEVTNSPLHF
DNA: TGTGCCAGCACCCCGTGGGAGGTCACCAATTCACCCCTCCACTTT
D: .
V: TRBV21-1
J: TRBJ1-6
size: .

CDR3: CASSAPRGPTQYF
DNA: TGTGCCAGCAGCGCCCCAAGAGGCCCGACGCAGTATTTT
D: .
V: TRBV28
J: TRBJ2-3
size: .

CDR3: CASRSSFAGGDTQYF
DNA: TGTGCCAGCAGGTCATCGTTCGCAGGGGGGGATACGCAGTATTTT
D: .
V: TRBV27
J: TRBJ2-3
size: .

CDR3: CASSPGYEQYF
DNA: TGTGCCAGCAGCCCGGGCTACGAGCAGTACTTC
D: .
V: TRBV11-2
J: TRBJ2-7
size: .

CDR3: CASSILTDTQYF
DNA: TGTGCCAGCAGTATTCTTACAGATACGCAGTATTTT
D: .
V: TRBV12-3/TRBV12-4
J: TRBJ2-3
size: .

CDR3: CASSLGTGGDEAFF
DNA: TGTGCCAGCAGCTTAGGGACAGGGGGCGATGAAGCTTTCTTT
D: TRBD1
V: TRBV7-9
J: TRBJ1-1
size: .

CDR3: CASSLGPGLGYTF
DNA: TGTGCCAGCAGCTTAGGCCCAGGCCTTGGCTACACCTTC
D: .
V: TRBV7-2
J: TRBJ1-2
size: .

CDR3: CASSLLDRYGYTF
DNA: TGTGCCAGTAGTCTACTAGACCGCTATGGCTACACCTTC
D: .
V: TRBV19
J: TRBJ1-2
size: .

CDR3: CASSSGISYEQYF
DNA: TGTGCCAGTAGTTCCGGGATCTCCTACGAGCAGTACTTC
D: .
V: TRBV19
J: TRBJ2-7
size: .

CDR3: CASSLGRGGDTQYF
DNA: TGTGCCAGCAGCTTGGGAAGGGGAGGAGATACGCAGTATTTT
D: .
V: TRBV7-3
J: TRBJ2-3
size: .

CDR3: CASRGTEEPEKLFF
DNA: TGTGCCAGCAGAGGGACAGAAGAACCTGAAAAACTGTTTTTT
D: TRBD1
V: TRBV28
J: TRBJ1-4
size: .

CDR3: CASSPNSYNEQFF
DNA: TGTGCCAGCAGCCCAAACAGCTACAATGAGCAGTTCTTC
D: .
V: TRBV7-3
J: TRBJ2-1
size: .

CDR3: CASSQVAGNQPQHF
DNA: TGCGCCAGCAGCCAAGTAGCGGGGAATCAGCCCCAGCATTTT
D: .
V: TRBV4-3
J: TRBJ1-5
size: .

CDR3: CASRSTGEGNSPLHF
DNA: TGTGCCAGCAGATCGACAGGGGAGGGTAATTCACCCCTCCACTTT
D: TRBD1
V: TRBV28
J: TRBJ1-6
size: .

CDR3: CASSTQTGGHGNTEAFF
DNA: TGTGCCAGTAGTACCCAAACAGGGGGCCACGGGAACACTGAAGCTTTCTTT
D: TRBD1
V: TRBV19
J: TRBJ1-1
size: few

CDR3: CASSYRGLSYGYTF
DNA: TGTGCCAGCAGTTACAGGGGGCTGAGCTATGGCTACACCTTC
D: TRBD1
V: TRBV6-5
J: TRBJ1-2
size: .

CDR3: CASSLLPGALGTEAFF
DNA: TGTGCCAGCAGTTTATTGCCAGGGGCCCTGGGCACTGAAGCTTTCTTT
D: .
V: TRBV28
J: TRBJ1-1
size: .

CDR3: CASSPEGGGASYNSPLHF
DNA: TGTGCCAGCAGCCCTGAGGGGGGGGGAGCCTCCTATAATTCACCCCTCCACTTT
D: .
V: TRBV11-2
J: TRBJ1-6
size: .

CDR3: CASSQMGQGYQPQHF
DNA: TGTGCCAGCAGCCAAATGGGACAGGGGTATCAGCCCCAGCATTTT
D: TRBD1
V: TRBV3-1/TRBV3-2
J: TRBJ1-5
size: .

CDR3: CASSPSGNTEAFF
DNA: TGTGCCAGCTCACCATCAGGAAACACTGAAGCTTTCTTT
D: .
V: TRBV18
J: TRBJ1-1
size: .